One and the same sample provided the 5 T cell receptor beta chains below, sequenced in a study of glioma-infiltrating T cells. Using RNA template, CDR3s of TCR alpha and beta were amplified with iRepertoire arm-PCR. A single record per CDR3 protein comes from TCRdb applying MiXCR to the multiplex PCR reads. Of around 190,000 distinct CDR3 sequences listed, 30% to 40% were seen once; the top ten hold over 20%. The sample was glioma tissue, nonneoplastic brain tissue, or PBMCs (not recorded which). These receptors all come from a human donor with low-grade glioma or glioblastoma, undergoing nonglioma brain surgery, or in good health (not recorded which).

This clonotype was recorded many times. The J gene is TRBJ2-7, the V gene TRBV6-2 or TRBV6-3; 7 bases agree with TRBD2. The CDR3 has 13 residues. Trimming cost V 6 bases and J 3 bases; bases outside gene matches: 5. Germline V gene lookup returns CDR1 MNHEY and CDR2 SVGEGT. The CDR3 DNA reads TGTGCCAGCAGGCGGCTAGCGGACTACGAGCAGTACTTC. Protein sequence: CASRRLADYEQYF.

CDR3: CASSVDGTLTTMNTEAFF. The CDR3 coding sequence is TGTGCCAGCAGCGTAGACGGGACGCTTACAACGATGAACACTGAAGCTTTCTTT. This rearrangement joins TRBV9 to TRBJ1-1; possible D gene TRBD1, 5 bases. V was pared by 0 bases and J by 0 bases, with 18 bases between. Germline V lookup: CDR1 SGDLS, CDR2 YYNGEE. The CDR3 extends over 18 amino acids.

Ten or more counts support this clonotype. V and J are TRBV20-1 and TRBJ2-1; TRBD2 agrees at 12 bases. Germline lookup yields CDR1 DFQATT and CDR2 SNEGSKA (reference sequence). The CDR3 runs 14 residues. V gave up 6 bases and J gave up 5 bases; unmatched junction bases: 5. The CDR3 DNA reads as TGCAGTGCCCGTTGGACTAGCGGGAACAATGAGCAGTTCTTC. Protein sequence: CSARWTSGNNEQFF.

CDR3 DNA sequence: TGTGCCAGCAGTGGCCCGCTGGCCAAAAACATTCAGTACTTC. Its protein is CASSGPLAKNIQYF. This chain connects TRBV6-2 or TRBV6-3 to TRBJ2-4; D is undetermined. The CDR3 is 14 amino acids. V lost 5 bases and J 1 base, leaving 9 bases between the germline ends. Germline values: CDR1 MNHEY, CDR2 SVGEGT.

The chain has TRBV5-1 and TRBJ1-4; D unclear. The CDR3 is 13 amino acids. In germline, CDR1 is SGHRS, CDR2 YFSETQ. Trimming took off 4 bases at V and 0 bases at J, with 4 bases between the two ends. Here the CDR3 reads CASSVATNEKLFF. CDR3 nucleotides: TGCGCCAGCAGCGTTGCAACTAATGAAAAACTGTTTTTT.